The T cell receptor (beta chain) described here comes from a study of CD8 T cells in ankylosing spondylitis. Whole-study findings and limits: Some motif variants were previously reported in reactive arthritis synovial fluid and blood.

MiXCR, run by TCRdb on the 5' RACE reads, gives a single entry per CDR3 protein. Among under 170,000 distinct CDR3 sequences listed, around two fifths were seen once. Germline loops: CDR1 LGHNA, CDR2 YNFKEQ. V was trimmed by 6 bases and J by 1 base, leaving 12 bases between them. The CDR3 has 15 amino acids. Details on this clonotype: What it recognizes is unknown.

This clonotype was sampled from a male donor with ankylosing spondylitis. Material for sequencing was synovial fluid, either unsorted or a sorted T cell fraction (not recorded which). The chain joins TRBV4-2 to TRBJ2-2, with a tentative D call TRBD1 (6 bases). The CDR3 here is CASRYRQVNTGELFF. The CDR3 DNA reads as TGTGCCAGCAGATACCGACAGGTGAACACCGGGGAGCTGTTTTTT.